A single sample is the source of the 24 T cell receptor beta chains below, sequenced in a study of circulating tumor DNA in untreated peripheral T-cell lymphoma. Profiled with immunoSEQ multiplex PCR; TCRdb holds only in-frame clones, not every one. The sample consists of thousands of clones, 71% of them appearing once. Specimen: tumor tissue. The receptor source for this set is a human donor with peripheral T-cell lymphoma.

The V gene is TRBV10-2, the J gene TRBJ2-5; 10 bases are a match to TRBD1. Per the germline V gene, CDR1 is WSHSY and CDR2 is SAAADI. With 4 bases clipped from V and 2 bases from J, the junction kept 1 base outside the gene matches. CDR3 length: 14 residues. This CDR3 reads CASSGDRGQETQYF. CDR3 DNA sequence: TGCGCCAGCAGTGGGGACAGGGGACAAGAGACCCAGTACTTC.

The chain combines TRBV1 with TRBJ1-5. TRBV1 is recorded as a pseudogene. The CDR3 is 16 amino acids. CDR3 sequence: CASSQDGPGFNQPQHF. CDR3 nucleotides: TGCGCCAGCAGCCAAGACGGGCCGGGGTTCAATCAGCCCCAGCATTTT.

The chain joins TRBV1 to TRBJ1-1. TRBV1 is a listed pseudogene. The CDR3 sequence is 12 residues long. In DNA, the CDR3 is TGCGCCAGCAGCCAAGATCACACTGAAGCTTTCTTT. Its protein product is CASSQDHTEAFF.

This clone was seen once. The chain joins TRBV14 to TRBJ2-1, with TRBD2 matching over 8 bases. The CDR3 sequence is 15 residues long. Germline lookup yields CDR1 SGHDN and CDR2 FVKESK. Trimming took 0 bases from V and 6 from J; bases not matched to a gene: 4. Here the CDR3 reads CASSQDWREVNEQFF. The CDR3 DNA reads as TGTGCCAGCAGCCAAGACTGGCGGGAGGTCAATGAGCAGTTCTTC.

The rearrangement links TRBV11-3 to TRBJ2-7; TRBD1 or TRBD2 may be the D gene (5 bases each). Germline V gene sequence: CDR1 SGHNT, CDR2 YENEEA. The CDR3 sequence is 16 residues long. The V gene lost 5 bases and the J gene lost 9 bases, with 26 bases spanning the gap. The CDR3 spells CASSTDGWSKGTVQYF. Written as DNA, the CDR3 is TGTGCCAGCAGCACCGATGGATGGTCTAAGGGGACCGTGCAGTACTTC.

The chain recombines TRBV12-5 with TRBJ2-1, with D possibly being TRBD1 or TRBD2 (6 bases each). The CDR3 length is 15 residues. The germline gives CDR1 LGHNT, CDR2 FRNRAP. The CDR3 reads CASICGGLLYNEQFF. Here the CDR3 DNA reads TGTGCCAGCATCTGTGGGGGGCTCCTGTACAATGAGCAGTTCTTC.

This clone was observed a single time. V is TRBV11-3 and J is TRBJ1-5, with 7 bases matching TRBD1. Per the germline V gene, CDR1 is SGHNT and CDR2 is YENEEA. The CDR3 consists of 17 residues. V shed 5 bases and J 3 bases; nucleotides not matched to a gene: 13. The CDR3 sequence: CASSTTAAGGYNQPQHF. For the CDR3, the DNA is TGTGCCAGCAGCACCACTGCTGCAGGGGGGTACAATCAGCCCCAGCATTTT.

The CDR3 DNA reads as TGCGCCAGCAGTCCCAACCGATCTCAAATATCCCGACAGGGGCCCCGCACAGATACGCAGTATTTT. Protein product: CASSPNRSQISRQGPRTDTQYF. The V and J genes are TRBV23-1 and TRBJ2-3; TRBD1 matches 8 bases. TRBV23-1 is labeled an ORF, and its function is uncertain. V dropped 4 bases and J dropped 1; count of bases not matched to a gene: 25. The CDR3 spans 22 residues.

The chain joins TRBV29-1 to TRBJ2-1; the match to TRBD2 covers 12 bases. In germline, CDR1 is SQVTM, CDR2 ANQGSEA. Unmatched junction bases numbered 11, after V lost 4 bases and J lost 1 base. The CDR3 runs 18 residues. CDR3 loop: CSVAASGRAVGSYNEQFF. The CDR3 DNA reads as TGCAGCGTTGCGGCTAGCGGGAGGGCAGTGGGGTCCTACAATGAGCAGTTCTTC.

The chain employs TRBV6-8 and TRBJ2-1; no clear D. Germline values: CDR1 MNHGY, CDR2 SAAAGT. The CDR3 covers 14 residues. Trimming shortened V by 5 bases and J by 0 bases, and 8 bases separated the two germline ends. The CDR3 bases are TGTGCCAGCAGTGTGACGAGCTCCTACAATGAGCAGTTCTTC. It specifies CASSVTSSYNEQFF.

This clone was observed a single time. The V and J genes are TRBV18 and TRBJ1-1; 7 nucleotides agree with TRBD1. The CDR3 totals 13 residues. The V segment lost 4 bases and the J segment 4 bases; nucleotides outside the gene matches: 3. Germline loops: CDR1 KGHSH, CDR2 LQKENI. CDR3: CASSRAGGTEAFF. The DNA for the CDR3 is TGTGCCAGCTCACGGGCAGGGGGCACTGAAGCTTTCTTT.

This chain joins TRBV11-3 and TRBJ2-2; no clear D gene. The ends were cut back, 2 bases at V and 3 bases at J, with 7 bases in the middle. Germline CDR1 SGHNT, CDR2 YENEEA. The length of the CDR3 is 14 residues. The CDR3 DNA follows: TGTGCCAGCAGCTTATCCCCTGACACCGGGGAGCTGTTTTTT. It yields the protein CASSLSPDTGELFF.

The chain recombines TRBV5-1 with TRBJ2-7; 10 bases are shared with TRBD2. The germline gives CDR1 SGHRS, CDR2 YFSETQ. The trim removed 0 bases at V and 3 bases at J, leaving 3 bases unmatched. This CDR3 comprises 15 residues. The CDR3 region is CASSLAASGSYEQYF. In DNA, the CDR3 is TGCGCCAGCAGCTTGGCGGCTAGCGGGAGCTACGAGCAGTACTTC.

The rearrangement links TRBV18 to TRBJ1-1; D not resolved. The V and J ends lost 0 bases and 11 bases respectively, with 16 bases between them. CDR3 size: 14 residues. Germline assignment: CDR1 KGHSH and CDR2 LQKENI. CDR3 coding DNA: TGTGCCAGCTCACCACCTACCATCTCCGACGTGGCTTTCTTT. Protein sequence: CASSPPTISDVAFF. The full variable domain, its missing parts supplied by reference TRBV18 and TRBJ1-1, is NAGVMQNPRHLVRRRGQEARLRCSPMKGHSHVYWYRQLPEEGLKFMVYLQKENIIDESGMPKERFSAEFPKEGPSILRIQQVVRGDSAAYFCASSPPTISDVAFFGQGTRLTVV.

The chain recombines TRBV12-5 with TRBJ2-1, with D perhaps matching TRBD2 (6 bases). Germline CDR1 and CDR2: LGHNT and FRNRAP. The length of the CDR3 is 14 residues. The CDR3, as DNA: TGTGCCAGCACCGCCGGGGGCTCCTACAATGAGCAGTTCTTC. Translated, it gives CASTAGGSYNEQFF.

Concerning this clone itself: The junction and the germline gene differ at one end; a read error may be behind it. X marks the residue encoded by a base that is unread or ambiguous. V gene TRBV10-2 combines with J gene TRBJ1-2; D is ambiguous. The length of the CDR3 is 14 residues. The germline V gene encodes CDR1 WSHSY and CDR2 SAAADI. As DNA, the CDR3 is TGCGCCACCTCCAACGAAGGACCGCACTATGGCTACACYTTC. This gives the protein CATSNEGPHYGYXF. The complete CDR3 reads CATSNEGPHYGYTF.

As regards this clone: Germline is not matched at one junction end, which may reflect a read error. V usage is TRBV28 and J usage is TRBJ2-7, with TRBD1 identical over 7 bases. The germline V gene has CDR1 MDHEN and CDR2 SYDVKM. This CDR3 comprises 13 residues. The CDR3 DNA reads as TGTGTCAGCAGTTTACAGGGGACCTACGAGCAGTACTTC. Its protein is CVSSLQGTYEQYF.

CDR3 coding DNA: TGCGCCAGCAGTGAGACCAGCACCGGGACTTATGGTCTGTCTGCTTTCTTT. This translates into CASSETSTGTYGLSAFF. The chain uses TRBV10-2 and TRBJ1-1; perhaps TRBD1 as D (5 bases). Germline V gene sequence: CDR1 WSHSY, CDR2 SAAADI. The CDR3 is 17 residues long. The V end was cut by 2 bases, the J end by 11 bases, with 27 bases between.

The chain joins TRBV6-1 to TRBJ2-1; D remains ambiguous. Germline V gene sequence: CDR1 MNHNS, CDR2 SASEGT. The V and J ends lost 1 base and 7 bases respectively, with 11 bases between them. This CDR3 is built from 14 residues. The CDR3 sequence is CASSEELGWNEQFF. CDR3 nucleotides: TGTGCCAGCAGTGAAGAGCTGGGGTGGAATGAGCAGTTCTTC.

V gene TRBV7-1 combines with J gene TRBJ2-7; TRBD1 agrees at 11 bases. TRBV7-1 counts as an open reading frame of uncertain function. V shed 5 bases and J 4 bases; nucleotides not matched to a gene: 1. CDR3 length: 13 residues. CDR3 region: CASSGTGGYEQYF. The CDR3 DNA follows: TGTGCCAGCAGCGGGACAGGGGGTTACGAGCAGTACTTC.

The chain links TRBV9 to TRBJ2-7, with a tentative D call TRBD1 (6 bases). There are 15 residues in the CDR3. Trimming took 5 bases from V and 2 from J, leaving 17 bases between them. The V gene's germline CDR1 is SGDLS and CDR2 YYNGEE. This CDR3 reads CASSEKQGPTYEQYF. The DNA for the CDR3 is TGTGCCAGCAGTGAAAAACAGGGACCCACCTACGAGCAGTACTTC.

The chain recombines TRBV14 with TRBJ2-3; D possibly corresponds to TRBD1 (6 bases). The CDR3 consists of 16 residues. V dropped 5 bases and J dropped 0 bases, with 15 bases sitting between them. CDR1 and CDR2 from the germline V gene are SGHDN and FVKESK. The CDR3 reads CASSEAITGSTDTQYF. The CDR3 DNA sequence: TGTGCCAGCAGCGAAGCGATAACAGGGAGCACAGATACGCAGTATTTT. Combining the CDR3 with reference TRBV14 and TRBJ2-3 gives the whole variable domain EAGVTQFPSHSVIEKGQTVTLRCDPISGHDNLYWYRRVMGKEIKFLLHFVKESKQDESGMPNNRFLAERTGGTYSTLKVQPAELEDSGVYFCASSEAITGSTDTQYFGPGTRLTVL.

This clone was recorded only once. The chain uses TRBV18 and TRBJ1-2; 7 bases align to TRBD1. Trimming removed 5 bases from V and 0 bases from J; junction bases left unmatched: 3. This CDR3 comprises 14 residues. The germline gives CDR1 KGHSH, CDR2 LQKENI. The CDR3 nucleotides read TGTGCCAGCTCATCCGGGACAGCTAACTATGGCTACACCTTC. Translation gives CASSSGTANYGYTF.

V gene TRBV14 combines with J gene TRBJ2-3; TRBD2 matches at 11 bases. The V segment lost 3 bases and the J segment 6 bases; nucleotides outside the gene matches: 11. The length of the CDR3 is 17 residues. CDR1 SGHDN and CDR2 FVKESK come from the germline V gene. Written as DNA, the CDR3 is TGTGCCAGCAGCCAGATCGGGACTAGCGGCCTAGAGGATACGCAGTATTTT. Translated: CASSQIGTSGLEDTQYF. The full variable domain, its missing parts supplied by reference TRBV14 and TRBJ2-3, is EAGVTQFPSHSVIEKGQTVTLRCDPISGHDNLYWYRRVMGKEIKFLLHFVKESKQDESGMPNNRFLAERTGGTYSTLKVQPAELEDSGVYFCASSQIGTSGLEDTQYFGPGTRLTVL.